Presented here are 23 T cell receptor beta chains from one specimen sequenced in a study of OX40 agonist ivuxolimab in advanced cancers. Data came from immunoSEQ multiplex PCR; TCRdb stores just in-frame clones and leaves some out. The sample has about 50,000 clones, around 90% seen once; the top ten hold 6% to 8%. This specimen consisted of CD4+ or CD8+ T cells sorted from blood, obtained in a trial of the OX40 agonist ivuxolimab. These receptors originate from an adult with an advanced solid tumor such as melanoma, head and neck, liver or kidney cancer.

This chain connects TRBV6-1 to TRBJ1-1, with no clear D. This CDR3 has 13 amino acids. Trimming removed 2 bases at V and 0 bases at J, with 4 bases between. Germline CDR1 reads MNHNS; CDR2 reads SASEGT. The CDR3 loop reads CASSERVNTEAFF. The CDR3 region has the DNA TGTGCCAGCAGTGAAAGGGTGAACACTGAAGCTTTCTTT.

The chain employs TRBV13 and TRBJ2-3; no reliable D call. This CDR3 has 15 amino acids. Germline assignment: CDR1 PRHDT and CDR2 FYEKMQ (reference sequence). The V and J ends lost 1 base and 3 bases respectively, with 11 bases between them. The CDR3 DNA follows: TGTGCCAGCAGCTTAGCCGCGTCTGGGACAGATACGCAGTATTTT. Its protein is CASSLAASGTDTQYF.

The V and J genes are TRBV5-6 and TRBJ2-5; the match to TRBD2 covers 8 bases. V lost 6 bases and J lost 10; bases outside the gene matches: 11. The CDR3 covers 13 residues. Per germline, CDR1 SGHDT and CDR2 YYEEEE. CDR3 amino acids: CASTYGGAWHQYF. The CDR3 coding sequence is TGTGCCAGCACGTACGGGGGGGCTTGGCACCAGTACTTC.

This clone showed up just once. The V and J genes are TRBV4-2 and TRBJ1-4; D is possibly TRBD1 (5 bases). In germline, CDR1 is LGHNA, CDR2 YNFKEQ. The CDR3 extends over 16 amino acids. Trimming took off 0 bases at V and 8 bases at J, with 16 bases between the two ends. The CDR3 DNA reads TGTGCCAGCAGCCAAGAGCAAACAGGATTACCCGAAAAACTGTTTTTT. This sequence encodes CASSQEQTGLPEKLFF.

The V call is TRBV6-4, the J call TRBJ2-5; TRBD1 matches at 10 bases. V dropped 5 bases and J dropped 5; count of bases not matched to a gene: 11. The CDR3 runs to 16 residues. Germline values: CDR1 MRHNA, CDR2 SNTAGT. DNA for the CDR3: TGTGCCAGCAGTCCTGGGGTGACAGGGGGCTACGAGACCCAGTACTTC. This encodes CASSPGVTGGYETQYF.

The chain has TRBV2 and TRBJ1-1; D perhaps matches TRBD1 (5 bases). The V gene lost 10 bases and the J gene lost 4 bases, with 13 bases spanning the gap. CDR1 SNHLY and CDR2 FYNNEI come from the germline V gene. CDR3 length: 12 amino acids. The chain's CDR3 is CAISRVSTEAFF. In DNA, the CDR3 is TGTGCCATCTCCAGGGTAAGCACTGAAGCTTTCTTT.

The CDR3 protein is CATHKGLAFEYTGELFF. CDR3 sequence (DNA): TGTGCCACCCACAAGGGACTAGCCTTCGAATACACCGGGGAGCTGTTTTTT. The chain employs TRBV19 and TRBJ2-2; 9 bases fit TRBD2. Per germline, CDR1 LNHDA and CDR2 SQIVND (reference sequence). V shed 10 bases and J 3 bases; nucleotides not matched to a gene: 15. This CDR3 contains 17 residues.

This clone appeared once. The V gene is TRBV6-4, the J gene TRBJ2-3, with 8 bases aligning to TRBD1. The V and J ends lost 2 bases and 2 bases, in that order; junction bases with no gene match: 3. CDR3 length: 15 residues. Germline-derived CDR1 and CDR2 are MRHNA and SNTAGT. CDR3 nucleotides: TGTGCCAGCAGTGACGGTCAGGGGGCCACAGATACGCAGTATTTT. Amino acids: CASSDGQGATDTQYF.

This chain links TRBV14 with TRBJ2-3, with D possibly being TRBD2 (7 bases). Between the trimmed V and J ends, which lost 1 base and 0 bases, there was a span of 11 bases. This CDR3 contains 16 residues. The germline V gene encodes CDR1 SGHDN and CDR2 FVKESK. The CDR3 DNA reads as TGTGCCAGCAGCCAAGTGGCGGGGGCTAGCACAGATACGCAGTATTTT. The encoded protein is CASSQVAGASTDTQYF.

The V and J genes are TRBV7-2 and TRBJ1-4; D gene uncertain. The CDR3 is 14 residues long. Per germline, CDR1 SGHTA and CDR2 FQGNSA. Between the trimmed V and J ends, which lost 5 bases and 8 bases, there was a span of 15 bases. The CDR3 DNA follows: TGTGCCAGCAGCAACAGAGACTTGGGGGAAAAACTGTTTTTT. This gives the protein CASSNRDLGEKLFF.

The chain employs TRBV12-5 and TRBJ1-3; the D gene is possibly TRBD1 (6 bases). This CDR3 is 15 amino acids long. Germline CDR1 is LGHNT and CDR2 is FRNRAP. The V end lost 3 bases, the J end lost 2 bases, and 11 bases lay between the germline ends. CDR3 sequence (DNA): TGTGCTAGTGGTTTCGGGGGGCCAGCTGGAAACACCATATATTTT. Its protein product is CASGFGGPAGNTIYF.

The gene calls are TRBV10-2 and TRBJ2-1; possibly TRBD1 for D (6 bases). The CDR3 spans 12 residues. The V gene's germline CDR1 is WSHSY and CDR2 SAAADI. With 6 bases removed from V and 7 bases from J, the gap between germline ends came to 10 bases. CDR3 sequence: CASSSGHNEQFF. Written as DNA, the CDR3 is TGCGCCAGCAGCTCGGGACATAATGAGCAGTTCTTC.

V is TRBV5-6 and J is TRBJ1-1; 8 bases fit TRBD1. Germline CDR1 reads SGHDT; CDR2 reads YYEEEE. The CDR3 spans 15 residues. V was clipped by 4 bases and J by 1 base; unmatched bases: 6. The CDR3 protein is CASSPSGTGNTEAFF. CDR3 nucleotide sequence: TGTGCCAGCAGCCCTAGTGGGACAGGGAACACTGAAGCTTTCTTT. The variable domain in full, with the rest retrieved from reference TRBV5-6 and TRBJ1-1, is DAGVTQSPTHLIKTRGQQVTLRCSPKSGHDTVSWYQQALGQGPQFIFQYYEEEERQRGNFPDRFSGHQFPNYSSELNVNALLLGDSALYLCASSPSGTGNTEAFFGQGTRLTVV.

The chain employs TRBV19 and TRBJ2-7, with D tentatively TRBD2 (5 bases). With 4 bases removed from V and 0 bases from J, the gap between germline ends came to 19 bases. The CDR3 covers 17 residues. The germline gives CDR1 LNHDA, CDR2 SQIVND (reference sequence). The CDR3 DNA reads as TGTGCCAGTAGTACCCTACGGGAATCAGAAAGCTCCTACGAGCAGTACTTC. This sequence encodes CASSTLRESESSYEQYF. The whole variable domain, filled in from reference TRBV19 and TRBJ2-7, reads DGGITQSPKYLFRKEGQNVTLSCEQNLNHDAMYWYRQDPGQGLRLIYYSQIVNDFQKGDIAEGYSVSREKKESFPLTVTSAQKNPTAFYLCASSTLRESESSYEQYFGPGTRLTVT.

V gene TRBV28 combines with J gene TRBJ2-1, with unresolved D. Germline lookup yields CDR1 MDHEN and CDR2 SYDVKM. CDR3 length: 14 residues. V was shortened by 2 bases and J by 0 bases, with 5 bases between the two germline ends. CDR3 in amino acids: CASSLMGSYNEQFF. CDR3 nucleotide sequence: TGTGCCAGCAGTTTAATGGGCTCCTACAATGAGCAGTTCTTC.

This sequence joins TRBV30 and TRBJ2-7; tentatively, D is TRBD2 (5 bases). V gave up 2 bases and J gave up 4 bases, with 18 bases separating them. Germline CDR1 reads GTSNPN; CDR2 reads SVGIG (reference sequence). The CDR3 is 15 residues long. The CDR3 DNA reads TGTGCCTGGAGTAATGAGAAGGCGCCGGGATACGAGCAGTACTTC. It encodes CAWSNEKAPGYEQYF.

This sequence joins TRBV7-9 and TRBJ2-7, with 8 bases matching TRBD1. Trimming took 4 bases from V and 6 from J; bases not matched to a gene: 11. Per the germline V gene, CDR1 is SEHNR and CDR2 is FQNEAQ (reference sequence). The CDR3 contains 15 residues. This CDR3 reads CASSSPEQGVGEQYF. CDR3 DNA: TGTGCCAGCAGCTCCCCGGAACAGGGGGTGGGCGAGCAGTACTTC.

This clone occurred once. V is TRBV6-5 and J is TRBJ1-1; no definite D call. There are 14 residues in the CDR3. CDR1 MNHEY and CDR2 SVGAGI come from the germline V gene. The ends were cut back, 2 bases at V and 1 base at J, with 8 bases in the middle. CDR3 nucleotide sequence: TGTGCCAGCAGTTACGGCGGCGGGAACACTGAAGCTTTCTTT. It encodes CASSYGGGNTEAFF.

The chain recombines TRBV7-6 with TRBJ2-2; D is possibly TRBD2 (5 bases). CDR3 length equals 14 residues. Germline loops: CDR1 SGHVS, CDR2 FNYEAQ. V was clipped by 4 bases and J by 1 base, with 7 bases between them. The CDR3 bases are TGTGCCAGCAGCTCAGAGGGGAACACCGGGGAGCTGTTTTTT. Residues: CASSSEGNTGELFF.

The V and J genes are TRBV27 and TRBJ1-1; unclear D gene. Germline V gene lookup returns CDR1 MNHEY and CDR2 SMNVEV (reference sequence). Trimming took 6 bases from V and 4 from J, leaving 12 bases between them. The CDR3 totals 13 residues. In DNA form, the CDR3 reads TGTGCCAGCAGCCTCGCCGCGGGCACTGAAGCTTTCTTT. This encodes CASSLAAGTEAFF.

V gene TRBV18 combines with J gene TRBJ2-2; possibly TRBD1 for D (7 bases). The V end was cut by 0 bases, the J end by 1 base, with 9 bases between. The V gene's germline CDR1 is KGHSH and CDR2 LQKENI. The length of the CDR3 is 16 residues. CDR3 nucleotides: TGTGCCAGCTCACCACCCCAGGGGGGGAACACCGGGGAGCTGTTTTTT. Amino acids: CASSPPQGGNTGELFF.

A single count supports this clone. The genes are TRBV4-2 and TRBJ2-4; 9 nucleotides align to TRBD1. The V gene's germline CDR1 is LGHNA and CDR2 YNFKEQ. With 4 bases clipped from V and 1 base from J, the junction kept 11 bases outside the gene matches. The CDR3 is 18 amino acids. The CDR3 DNA reads as TGTGCCAGCAGCCTAGAACCGGGACAGGGTTTGGCCAAAAACATTCAGTACTTC. It yields the protein CASSLEPGQGLAKNIQYF.

J is TRBJ2-3 and V is TRBV10-2; D is perhaps TRBD1 (6 bases). The germline V gene has CDR1 WSHSY and CDR2 SAAADI. The CDR3 covers 15 residues. The V end was cut by 3 bases, the J end by 2 bases, with 12 bases between. CDR3 coding DNA: TGCGCCAGCAGTGATGGCAGGGGTCCCACAGATACGCAGTATTTT. Encoded protein: CASSDGRGPTDTQYF.